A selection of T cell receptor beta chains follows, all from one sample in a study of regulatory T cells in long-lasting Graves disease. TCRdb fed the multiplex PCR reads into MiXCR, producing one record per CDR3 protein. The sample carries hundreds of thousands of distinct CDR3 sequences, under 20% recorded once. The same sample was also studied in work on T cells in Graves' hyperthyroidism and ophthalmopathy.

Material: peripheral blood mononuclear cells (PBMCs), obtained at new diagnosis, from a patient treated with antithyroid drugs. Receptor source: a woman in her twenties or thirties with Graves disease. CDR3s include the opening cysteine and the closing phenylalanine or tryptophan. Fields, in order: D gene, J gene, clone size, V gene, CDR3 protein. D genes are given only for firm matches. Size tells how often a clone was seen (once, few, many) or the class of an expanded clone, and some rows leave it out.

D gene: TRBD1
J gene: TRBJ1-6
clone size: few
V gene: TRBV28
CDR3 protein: CASSLGWQGAPLHF

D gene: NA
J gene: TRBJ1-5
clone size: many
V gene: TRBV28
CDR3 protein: CASSGTGFYNQPQHF

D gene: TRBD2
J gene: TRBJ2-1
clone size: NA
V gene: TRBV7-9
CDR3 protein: CASSSTSVYNEQFF

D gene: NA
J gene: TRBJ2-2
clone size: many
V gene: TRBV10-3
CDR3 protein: CAIRPSRGMGTGELFF

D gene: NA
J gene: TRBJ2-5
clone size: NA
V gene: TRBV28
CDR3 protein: CASIHRNNQETQYF

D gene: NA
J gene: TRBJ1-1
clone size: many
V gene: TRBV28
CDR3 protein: CASSLNGGRTEAFF

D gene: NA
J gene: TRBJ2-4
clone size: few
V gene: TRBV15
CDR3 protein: CATSIEFSTIQYF

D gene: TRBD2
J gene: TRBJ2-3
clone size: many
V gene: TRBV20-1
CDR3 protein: CSARVAGGADTQYF

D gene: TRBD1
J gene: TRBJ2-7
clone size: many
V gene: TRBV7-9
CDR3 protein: CASSLTGGSSYEQYF

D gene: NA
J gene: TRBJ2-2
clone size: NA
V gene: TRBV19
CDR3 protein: CASSIGQAKSSGELFF

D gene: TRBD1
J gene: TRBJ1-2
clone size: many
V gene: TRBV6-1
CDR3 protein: CASRRQGLYGYTF

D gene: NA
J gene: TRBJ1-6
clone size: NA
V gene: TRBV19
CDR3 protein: CASSSIEWDLLHF

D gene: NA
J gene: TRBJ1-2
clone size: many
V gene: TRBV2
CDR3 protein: CASSVEGLGGYTF

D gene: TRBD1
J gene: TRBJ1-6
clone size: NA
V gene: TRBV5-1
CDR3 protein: CASSSYRGDSPLHF

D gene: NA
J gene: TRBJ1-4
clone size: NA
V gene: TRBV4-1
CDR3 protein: CASSQDEVSVTNEKLFF

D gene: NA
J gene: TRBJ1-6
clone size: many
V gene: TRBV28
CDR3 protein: CASRRPAPPSPLHF

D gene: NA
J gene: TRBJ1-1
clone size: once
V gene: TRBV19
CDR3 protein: CASSISRDTEAFF

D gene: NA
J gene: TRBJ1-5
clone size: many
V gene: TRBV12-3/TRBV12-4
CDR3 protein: CASSLAGTPDQPQHF

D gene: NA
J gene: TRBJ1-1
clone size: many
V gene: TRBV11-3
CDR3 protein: CASSKGVNTEAFF

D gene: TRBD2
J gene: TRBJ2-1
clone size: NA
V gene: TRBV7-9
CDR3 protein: CASKVAGGPYNEQFF

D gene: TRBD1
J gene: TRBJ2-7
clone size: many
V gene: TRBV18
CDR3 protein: CASSSTQGSEQYF

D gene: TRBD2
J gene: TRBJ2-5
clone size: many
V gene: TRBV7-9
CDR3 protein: CASIFGLAGISETQYF

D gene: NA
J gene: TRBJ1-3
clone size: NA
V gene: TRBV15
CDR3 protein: CATSRDPREENTIYF

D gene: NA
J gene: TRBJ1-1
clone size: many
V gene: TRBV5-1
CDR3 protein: CASSLAGGGGAGTEAFF

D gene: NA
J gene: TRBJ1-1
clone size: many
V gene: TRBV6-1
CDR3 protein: CASLGFGSEAFF

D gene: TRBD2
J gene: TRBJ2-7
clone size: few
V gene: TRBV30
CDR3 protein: CAWSVQTSGNVQYF

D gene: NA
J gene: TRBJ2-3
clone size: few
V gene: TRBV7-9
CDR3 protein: CARQASTDTQYF

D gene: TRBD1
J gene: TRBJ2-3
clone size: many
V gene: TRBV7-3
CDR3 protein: CASSMSGGSYGTDTQYF

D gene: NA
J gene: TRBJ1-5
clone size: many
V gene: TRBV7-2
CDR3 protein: CASSFESNQPQHF

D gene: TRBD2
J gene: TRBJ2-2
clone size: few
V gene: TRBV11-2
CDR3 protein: CASSSPTSGVRANTGELFF

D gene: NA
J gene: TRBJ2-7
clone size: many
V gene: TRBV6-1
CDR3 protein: CASTIKIGAFYEQYF

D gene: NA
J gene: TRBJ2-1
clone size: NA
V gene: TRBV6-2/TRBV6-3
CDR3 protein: CASSTGMVNEQFF

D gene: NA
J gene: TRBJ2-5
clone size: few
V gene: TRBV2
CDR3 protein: CASSRAQTQYF

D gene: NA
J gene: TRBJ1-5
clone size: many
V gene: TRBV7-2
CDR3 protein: CASSLSGVGGNRPQHF

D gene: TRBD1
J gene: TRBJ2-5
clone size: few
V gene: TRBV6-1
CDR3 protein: CASMRTGLQETQYF

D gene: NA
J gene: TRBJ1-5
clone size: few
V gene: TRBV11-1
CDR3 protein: CASSQVDNSNQPQHF

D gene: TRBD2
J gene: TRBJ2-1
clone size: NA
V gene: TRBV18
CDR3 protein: CASSPVGGSYNEQFF

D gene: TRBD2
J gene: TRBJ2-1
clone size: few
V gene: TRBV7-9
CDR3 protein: CASSGLAGVAEFF

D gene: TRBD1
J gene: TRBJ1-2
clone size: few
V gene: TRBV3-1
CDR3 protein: CASSARTGGNGYTF

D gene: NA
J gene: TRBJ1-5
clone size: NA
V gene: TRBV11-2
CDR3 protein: CASSLVGGQINQPQHF

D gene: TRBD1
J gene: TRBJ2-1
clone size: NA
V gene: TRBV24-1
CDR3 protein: CATSDRSGTGGTPGRLQTYNEQFF

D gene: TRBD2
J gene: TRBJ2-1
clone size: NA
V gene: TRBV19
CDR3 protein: CASSRLAGAGEQFF

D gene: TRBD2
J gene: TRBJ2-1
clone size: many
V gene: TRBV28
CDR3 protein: CASSWLRESYNEQFF

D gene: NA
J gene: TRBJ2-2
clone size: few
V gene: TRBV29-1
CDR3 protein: CSVGNLNTGELFF

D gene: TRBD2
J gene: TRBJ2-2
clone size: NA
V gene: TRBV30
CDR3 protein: CAWSPLAVNTGELFF

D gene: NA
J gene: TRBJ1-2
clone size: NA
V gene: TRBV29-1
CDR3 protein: CSAEGRYGYTF

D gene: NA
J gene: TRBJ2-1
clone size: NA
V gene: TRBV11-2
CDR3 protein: CASTQGQGWNEQFF

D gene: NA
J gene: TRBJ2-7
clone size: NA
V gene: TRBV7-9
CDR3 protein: CASSLAAGYDEQYF

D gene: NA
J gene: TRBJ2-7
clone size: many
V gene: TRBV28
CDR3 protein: CASSFFGGGLHEQYF

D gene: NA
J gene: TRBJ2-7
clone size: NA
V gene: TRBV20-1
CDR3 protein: CSAREDRKSDERYF

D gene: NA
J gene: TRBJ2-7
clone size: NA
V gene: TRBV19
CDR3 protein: CASSIPPYEQYF

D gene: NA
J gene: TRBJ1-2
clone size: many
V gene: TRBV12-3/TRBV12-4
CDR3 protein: CASSLRGSTTNYGYTF

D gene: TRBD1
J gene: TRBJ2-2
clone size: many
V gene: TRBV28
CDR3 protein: CASSFSGTGDYTGELFF

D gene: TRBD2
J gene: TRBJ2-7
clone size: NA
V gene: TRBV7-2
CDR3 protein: CASSFWTSGGPYKQYF

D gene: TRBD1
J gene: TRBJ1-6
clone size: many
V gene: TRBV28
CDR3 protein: CASRPQGVNSPLHF

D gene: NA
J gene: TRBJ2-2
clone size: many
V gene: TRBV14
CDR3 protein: CASSQAAAGTGELFF

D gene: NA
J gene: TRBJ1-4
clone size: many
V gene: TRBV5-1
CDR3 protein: CASSSGTQNEKLFF

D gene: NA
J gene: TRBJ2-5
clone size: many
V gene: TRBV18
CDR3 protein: CASSPSDSQTQYF